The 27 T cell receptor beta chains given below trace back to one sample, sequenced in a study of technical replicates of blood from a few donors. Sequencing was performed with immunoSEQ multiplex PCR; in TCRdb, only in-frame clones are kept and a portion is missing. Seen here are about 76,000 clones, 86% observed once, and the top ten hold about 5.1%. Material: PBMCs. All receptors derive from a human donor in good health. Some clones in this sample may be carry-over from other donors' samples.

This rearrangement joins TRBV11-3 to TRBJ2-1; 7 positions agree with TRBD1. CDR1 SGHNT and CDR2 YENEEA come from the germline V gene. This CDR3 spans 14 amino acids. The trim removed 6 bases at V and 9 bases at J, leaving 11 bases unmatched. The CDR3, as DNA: TGTGCCAGCAGTAAGGGGGCAGCTGGGGGTGAGCAGTTCTTC. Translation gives CASSKGAAGGEQFF.

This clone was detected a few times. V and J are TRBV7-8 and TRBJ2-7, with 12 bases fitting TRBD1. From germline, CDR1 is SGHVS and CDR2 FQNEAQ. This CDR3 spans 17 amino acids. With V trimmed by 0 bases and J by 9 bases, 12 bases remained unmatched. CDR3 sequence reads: CASSLALFGTGGPGQYF. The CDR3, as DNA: TGTGCCAGCAGCTTAGCGCTTTTCGGGACAGGGGGCCCCGGGCAGTACTTC.

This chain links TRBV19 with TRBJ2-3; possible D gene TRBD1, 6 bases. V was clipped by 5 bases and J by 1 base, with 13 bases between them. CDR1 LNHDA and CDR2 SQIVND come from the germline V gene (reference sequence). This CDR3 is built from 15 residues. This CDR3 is CASSPQGMGTDTQYF. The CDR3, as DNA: TGTGCCAGTAGTCCCCAGGGGATGGGCACAGATACGCAGTATTTT. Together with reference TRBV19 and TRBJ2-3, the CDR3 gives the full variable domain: DGGITQSPKYLFRKEGQNVTLSCEQNLNHDAMYWYRQDPGQGLRLIYYSQIVNDFQKGDIAEGYSVSREKKESFPLTVTSAQKNPTAFYLCASSPQGMGTDTQYFGPGTRLTVL.

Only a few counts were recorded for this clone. The CDR3 region is CASSIQVKAFF. The CDR3 DNA is TGTGCCAGCAGCATACAGGTCAAAGCTTTCTTT. The rearrangement uses TRBV7-9 and TRBJ1-1; perhaps TRBD1 as D (5 bases). The CDR3 length is 11 residues. Trimming left V 5 bases short and J 9 bases short, with 10 bases between. Germline CDR1 reads SEHNR; CDR2 reads FQNEAQ (reference sequence).

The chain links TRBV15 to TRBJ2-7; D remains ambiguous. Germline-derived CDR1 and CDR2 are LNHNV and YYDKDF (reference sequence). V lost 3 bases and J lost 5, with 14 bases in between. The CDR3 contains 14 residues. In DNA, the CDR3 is TGTGCCACCAGCAGGTTGACTTTAAGCGACGAGCAGTACTTC. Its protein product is CATSRLTLSDEQYF.

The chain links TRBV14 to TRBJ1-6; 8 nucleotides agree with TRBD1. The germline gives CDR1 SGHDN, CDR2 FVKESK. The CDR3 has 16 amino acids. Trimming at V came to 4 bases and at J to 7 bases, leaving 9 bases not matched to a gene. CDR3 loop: CASSPITGGWNSPLHF. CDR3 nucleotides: TGTGCCAGCAGCCCCATCACAGGGGGGTGGAATTCACCCCTCCACTTT.

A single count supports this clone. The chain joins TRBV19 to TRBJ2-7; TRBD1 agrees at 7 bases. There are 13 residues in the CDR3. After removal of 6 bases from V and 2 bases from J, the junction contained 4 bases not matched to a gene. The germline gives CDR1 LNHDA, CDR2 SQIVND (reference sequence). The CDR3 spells CASRQGSAYEQYF. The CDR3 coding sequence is TGTGCCAGTAGACAGGGGTCGGCCTACGAGCAGTACTTC. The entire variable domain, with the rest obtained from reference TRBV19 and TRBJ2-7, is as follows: DGGITQSPKYLFRKEGQNVTLSCEQNLNHDAMYWYRQDPGQGLRLIYYSQIVNDFQKGDIAEGYSVSREKKESFPLTVTSAQKNPTAFYLCASRQGSAYEQYFGPGTRLTVT.

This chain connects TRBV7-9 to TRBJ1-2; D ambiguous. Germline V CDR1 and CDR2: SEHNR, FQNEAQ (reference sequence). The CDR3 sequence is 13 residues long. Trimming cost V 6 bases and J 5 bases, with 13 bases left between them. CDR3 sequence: CASSTSGRYGYTF. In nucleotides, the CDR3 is TGTGCCAGCAGTACCTCCGGCAGGTATGGCTACACCTTC.

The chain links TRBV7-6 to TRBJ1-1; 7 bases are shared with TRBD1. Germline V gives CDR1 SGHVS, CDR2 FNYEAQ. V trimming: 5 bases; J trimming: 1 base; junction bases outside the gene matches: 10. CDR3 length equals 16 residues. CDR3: CASSVRAGTANTEAFF. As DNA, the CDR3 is TGTGCCAGCAGCGTAAGAGCCGGGACAGCGAACACTGAAGCTTTCTTT. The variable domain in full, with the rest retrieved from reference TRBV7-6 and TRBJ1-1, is GAGVSQSPRYKVTKRGQDVALRCDPISGHVSLYWYRQALGQGPEFLTYFNYEAQQDKSGLPNDRFSAERPEGSISTLTIQRTEQRDSAMYRCASSVRAGTANTEAFFGQGTRLTVV.

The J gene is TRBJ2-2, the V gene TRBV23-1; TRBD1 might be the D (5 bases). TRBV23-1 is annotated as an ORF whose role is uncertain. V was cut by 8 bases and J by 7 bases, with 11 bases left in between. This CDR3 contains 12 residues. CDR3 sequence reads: CASGRRGGELFF. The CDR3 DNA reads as TGCGCCAGCGGCCGAAGGGGCGGGGAGCTGTTTTTT.

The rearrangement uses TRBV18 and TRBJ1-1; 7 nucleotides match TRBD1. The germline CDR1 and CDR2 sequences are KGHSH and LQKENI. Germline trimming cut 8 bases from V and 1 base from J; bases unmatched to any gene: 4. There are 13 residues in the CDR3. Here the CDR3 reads CASRQGRNTEAFF. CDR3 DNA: TGTGCCAGCCGACAGGGCAGGAACACTGAAGCTTTCTTT.

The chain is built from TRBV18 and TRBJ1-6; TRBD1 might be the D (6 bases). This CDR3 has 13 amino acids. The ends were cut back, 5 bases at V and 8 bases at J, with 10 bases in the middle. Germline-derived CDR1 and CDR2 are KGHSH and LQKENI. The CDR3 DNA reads TGTGCCAGCTCAGCGAACAGGGATTCACCCCTCCACTTT. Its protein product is CASSANRDSPLHF.

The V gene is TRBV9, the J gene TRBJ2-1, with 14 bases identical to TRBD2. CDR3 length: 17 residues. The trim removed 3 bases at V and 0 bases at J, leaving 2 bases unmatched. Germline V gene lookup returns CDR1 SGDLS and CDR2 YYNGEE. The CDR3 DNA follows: TGTGCCAGCAGCGAGGGGACTAGCGGGGGCTCCTACAATGAGCAGTTCTTC. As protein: CASSEGTSGGSYNEQFF.

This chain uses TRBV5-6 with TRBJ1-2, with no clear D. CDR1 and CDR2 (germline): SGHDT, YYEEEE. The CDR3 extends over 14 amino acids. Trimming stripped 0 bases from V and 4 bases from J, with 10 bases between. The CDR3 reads CASSLARELYGYTF. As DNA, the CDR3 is TGTGCCAGCAGCTTGGCCCGGGAGCTCTATGGCTACACCTTC.

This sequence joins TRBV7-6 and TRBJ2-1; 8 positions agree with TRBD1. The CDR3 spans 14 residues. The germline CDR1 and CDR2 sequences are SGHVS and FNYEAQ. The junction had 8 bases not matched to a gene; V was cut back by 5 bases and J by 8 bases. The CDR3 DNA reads TGTGCCAGCAGCCCTGACAGGGGCCAACATGAGCAGTTCTTC. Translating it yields CASSPDRGQHEQFF.

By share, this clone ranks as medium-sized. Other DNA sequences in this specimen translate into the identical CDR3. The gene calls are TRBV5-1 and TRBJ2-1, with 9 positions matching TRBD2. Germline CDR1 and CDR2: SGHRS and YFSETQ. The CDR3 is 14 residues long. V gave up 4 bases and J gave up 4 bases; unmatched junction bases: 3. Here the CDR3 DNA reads TGCGCCAGCAGCCCGGCGGGAGGGTACAATGAGCAGTTCTTC. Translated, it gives CASSPAGGYNEQFF.

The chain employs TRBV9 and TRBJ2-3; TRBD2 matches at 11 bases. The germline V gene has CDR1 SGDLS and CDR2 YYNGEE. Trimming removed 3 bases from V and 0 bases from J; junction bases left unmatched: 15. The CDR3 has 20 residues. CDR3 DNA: TGTGCCAGCAGCGCTGGACTAGCGGGCCGACATGCCCAGAGCACAGATACGCAGTATTTT. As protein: CASSAGLAGRHAQSTDTQYF.

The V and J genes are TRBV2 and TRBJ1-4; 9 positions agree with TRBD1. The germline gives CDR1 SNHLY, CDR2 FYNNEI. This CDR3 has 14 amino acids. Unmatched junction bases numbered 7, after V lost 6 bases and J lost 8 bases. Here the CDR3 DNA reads TGTGCCAGCAGAGCCGGGACAGGGAAGGAAAAACTGTTTTTT. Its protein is CASRAGTGKEKLFF.

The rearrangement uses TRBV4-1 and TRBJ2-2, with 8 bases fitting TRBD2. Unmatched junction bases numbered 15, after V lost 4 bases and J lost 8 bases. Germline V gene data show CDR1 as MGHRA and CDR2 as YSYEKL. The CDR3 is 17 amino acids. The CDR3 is CASSLHSGGNRVGELFF. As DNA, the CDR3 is TGCGCCAGCAGCCTACACAGCGGGGGTAACCGGGTGGGGGAGCTGTTTTTT.

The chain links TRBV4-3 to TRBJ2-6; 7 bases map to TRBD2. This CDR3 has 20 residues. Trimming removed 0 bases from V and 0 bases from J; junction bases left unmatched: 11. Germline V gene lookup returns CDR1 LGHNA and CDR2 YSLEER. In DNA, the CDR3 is TGCGCCAGCAGCCAAGATGGGAGGGGACTGCTGGGCTCTGGGGCCAACGTCCTGACTTTC. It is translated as CASSQDGRGLLGSGANVLTF.

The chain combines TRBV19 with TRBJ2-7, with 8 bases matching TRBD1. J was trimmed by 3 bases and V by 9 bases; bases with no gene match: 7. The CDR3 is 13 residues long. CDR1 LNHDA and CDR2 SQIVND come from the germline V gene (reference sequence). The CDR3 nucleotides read TGTGCCAGCGCGGACAGGGCCATCTACGAGCAGTACTTC. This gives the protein CASADRAIYEQYF.

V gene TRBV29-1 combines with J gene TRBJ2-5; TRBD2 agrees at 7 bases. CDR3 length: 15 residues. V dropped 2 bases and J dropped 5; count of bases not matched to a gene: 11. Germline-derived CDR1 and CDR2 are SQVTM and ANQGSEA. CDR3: CSVERGGGSWETQYF. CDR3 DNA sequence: TGCAGCGTTGAAAGAGGAGGCGGGAGCTGGGAGACCCAGTACTTC.

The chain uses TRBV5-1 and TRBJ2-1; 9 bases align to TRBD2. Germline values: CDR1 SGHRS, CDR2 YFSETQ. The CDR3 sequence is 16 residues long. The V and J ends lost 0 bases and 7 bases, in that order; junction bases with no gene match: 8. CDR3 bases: TGCGCCAGCAGCTTGGTCGGTAGCGGGGGAGGGAATGAGCAGTTCTTC. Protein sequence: CASSLVGSGGGNEQFF.

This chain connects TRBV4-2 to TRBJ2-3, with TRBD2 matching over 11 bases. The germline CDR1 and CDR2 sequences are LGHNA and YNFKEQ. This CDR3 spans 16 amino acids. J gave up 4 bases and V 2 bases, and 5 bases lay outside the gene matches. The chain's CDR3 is CASSQRSGGAADTQYF. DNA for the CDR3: TGTGCCAGCAGCCAACGTAGCGGGGGGGCCGCAGATACGCAGTATTTT.

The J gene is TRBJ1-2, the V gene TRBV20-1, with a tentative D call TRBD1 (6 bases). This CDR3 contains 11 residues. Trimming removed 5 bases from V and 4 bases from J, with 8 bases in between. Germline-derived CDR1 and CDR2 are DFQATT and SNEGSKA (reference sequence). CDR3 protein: CSAQGFYGYTF. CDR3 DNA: TGCAGTGCTCAGGGGTTCTATGGCTACACCTTC.

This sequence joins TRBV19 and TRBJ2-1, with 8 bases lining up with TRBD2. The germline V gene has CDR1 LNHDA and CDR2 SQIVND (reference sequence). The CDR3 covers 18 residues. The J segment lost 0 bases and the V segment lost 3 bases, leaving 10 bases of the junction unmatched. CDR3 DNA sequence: TGTGCCAGTAGTATGTTAACTAGCGGTTTCAGCTCCTACAATGAGCAGTTCTTC. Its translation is CASSMLTSGFSSYNEQFF.

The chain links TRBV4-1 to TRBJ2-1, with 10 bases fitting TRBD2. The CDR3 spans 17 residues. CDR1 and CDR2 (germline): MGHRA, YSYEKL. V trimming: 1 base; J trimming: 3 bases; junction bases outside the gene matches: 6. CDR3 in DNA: TGCGCCAGCAGCCAAGGGCTAGCGGGAGTCATCTACAATGAGCAGTTCTTC. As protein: CASSQGLAGVIYNEQFF.